The 11 T cell receptor beta chains below come from one sample, sequenced in a study of T-cell memory formation after mild COVID-19 (dated by TCRdb to the early 2020s). The protocol used for the library was 5' RACE. Sequencing took place on an Illumina NovaSeq 6000. The public reads were run again by TCRdb, first through fastp at Q25 and then through MiXCR, and only productive beta chains were kept. Entries that share a CDR3 protein sequence are merged under the most common genes and DNA. The sample table lists about 190,000 distinct CDR3 sequences, over 9.5% of them with a count of one. Of the sample, around 3.3% falls within the top ten clones. The sequencing sample was made of PBMCs or a T cell subset sorted from them (not recorded which). The origin of the receptors is a man aged 18-30 years who had mild COVID-19 (a few samples of this study predate the infection). The sample titles of this study are shuffled in the database, so cell type and time point are left out; the donor was told from shared clones.

This clonotype appeared a few times. The chain recombines TRBV9 with TRBJ2-3; D remains ambiguous. The germline CDR1 and CDR2 sequences are SGDLS and YYNGEE. The CDR3 loop spans 12 amino acids. V lost 0 bases and J lost 4, with 3 bases in between. The DNA for the CDR3 is TGTGCCAGCAGCGTAGAATCAGATACGCAGTATTTT. Its translation: CASSVESDTQYF.

The chain recombines TRBV7-6 with TRBJ2-2; 8 bases are shared with TRBD1. This CDR3 has 16 residues. The germline V gene encodes CDR1 SGHVS and CDR2 FNYEAQ. The trim removed 6 bases at V and 4 bases at J, leaving 10 bases unmatched. This CDR3 is CASSSGQGLFTGELFF. For the CDR3, the DNA is TGTGCCAGCAGTTCCGGACAGGGCCTATTCACCGGGGAGCTGTTTTTT.

This clonotype was counted between two and nine times. This chain links TRBV7-2 with TRBJ1-6; no reliable D call. The CDR3 is made up of 12 amino acids. Per germline, CDR1 SGHTA and CDR2 FQGNSA. V was cut by 5 bases and J by 10 bases, with 9 bases left in between. The CDR3 coding sequence is TGTGCCAGCAGCCCCCCGAGGTCACCCCTCCACTTT. Amino acids: CASSPPRSPLHF.

At least ten counts were recorded for this clonotype. The chain carries TRBV20-1 and TRBJ2-3; 12 bases line up with TRBD2. Germline-derived CDR1 and CDR2 are DFQATT and SNEGSKA (reference sequence). The CDR3 has 14 residues. Unmatched junction bases numbered 6, after V lost 8 bases and J lost 3 bases. The CDR3 protein is CSLGLAGNTDTQYF. The CDR3, as DNA: TGCAGTCTCGGACTAGCGGGGAATACAGATACGCAGTATTTT.

This clonotype has only a few counts. The chain is built from TRBV3-1 and TRBJ1-5, with a weak D call TRBD1 (6 bases). Between the trimmed V and J ends, which lost 6 bases and 3 bases, there was a span of 12 bases. The germline V gene encodes CDR1 LGHDT and CDR2 YNNKEL (reference sequence). The CDR3 contains 14 residues. CDR3 bases: TGTGCCAGCAGTCCTGACAGGTCCAATCAGCCCCAGCATTTT. Its translation is CASSPDRSNQPQHF.

This clonotype has ten or more counts. The chain joins TRBV28 to TRBJ2-5; 10 nucleotides match TRBD1. With 6 bases clipped from V and 5 bases from J, the junction kept 6 bases outside the gene matches. The CDR3 is 14 residues long. Germline V lookup: CDR1 MDHEN, CDR2 SYDVKM. In DNA form, the CDR3 reads TGTGCCAGCAGAGACAGGGGGCGCGGGGAGACCCAGTACTTC. Its protein product is CASRDRGRGETQYF.

This clonotype was seen a handful of times. CDR3 in amino acids: CASSSRAGLNTQYF. The CDR3 coding sequence is TGTGCCAGCAGCTCGCGGGCCGGACTTAATACGCAGTATTTT. J is TRBJ2-3 and V is TRBV7-2, with TRBD2 as a possible D gene (5 bases). Germline CDR1 SGHTA, CDR2 FQGNSA. The CDR3 is 14 amino acids. V dropped 4 bases and J dropped 7 bases, with 15 bases sitting between them.

This clonotype was observed a few times. The chain recombines TRBV24-1 with TRBJ2-3; D is possibly TRBD1 (6 bases). Germline CDR1 KGHDR, CDR2 SFDVKD. The CDR3 is 14 residues long. Trimming removed 3 bases at V and 3 bases at J, with 9 bases between. The CDR3 nucleotides are TGTGCCACCAGTGATCCCACAGGGACAGATACGCAGTATTTT. Translation: CATSDPTGTDTQYF.

This clonotype has at least ten counts. The gene calls are TRBV5-5 and TRBJ1-2; no definite D call. V lost 2 bases and J 4 bases, leaving 12 bases between the germline ends. CDR3 length: 14 amino acids. CDR1 is SGHKS, CDR2 YYEKEE, per germline (reference sequence). The CDR3 sequence: CASSLVWTSYGYTF. The CDR3, as DNA: TGTGCCAGCAGCTTAGTTTGGACGAGCTATGGCTACACCTTC.

This clonotype was detected ten times or more. CDR3 residues: CASSLFEAGGHNEQFF. CDR3 coding DNA: TGCGCCAGCAGCTTGTTCGAAGCGGGGGGACACAATGAGCAGTTCTTC. The chain couples TRBV5-1 to TRBJ2-1; 9 nucleotides line up with TRBD2. With V trimmed by 1 base and J by 5 bases, 7 bases remained unmatched. Germline V lookup: CDR1 SGHRS, CDR2 YFSETQ. The CDR3 sequence is 16 residues long. The entire variable domain, with the rest obtained from reference TRBV5-1 and TRBJ2-1, is as follows: KAGVTQTPRYLIKTRGQQVTLSCSPISGHRSVSWYQQTPGQGLQFLFEYFSETQRNKGNFPGRFSGRQFSNSRSEMNVSTLELGDSALYLCASSLFEAGGHNEQFFGPGTRLTVL.

This clonotype has just a few counts. The chain joins TRBV7-2 to TRBJ2-3; TRBD2 aligns across 8 bases. J lost 3 bases, V lost 3 bases, and 8 bases had no gene match. The germline V gene encodes CDR1 SGHTA and CDR2 FQGNSA. The CDR3 runs to 16 residues. CDR3 in DNA: TGTGCCAGCAGCTTCCGGGGGGGGCGAGGGACAGATACGCAGTATTTT. This encodes CASSFRGGRGTDTQYF.